Sequencing of this T cell receptor beta chain was carried out in a study of early T cells in non-severe SARS-CoV-2 infection. Study-wide context: Whole-blood bulk RNA, unsorted, was sequenced, and chains were unpaired.

Molecules of cDNA were individually given unique molecular identifiers that were attached to them. TCRdb re-called the 5' RACE reads with MiXCR, one entry per CDR3 protein. The sample holds about 84,000 distinct CDR3 sequences, about an eighth seen once. This clonotype was counted once. This receptor was obtained from an adult who was a healthcare worker with PCR-confirmed SARS-CoV-2 infection or an uninfected control (not recorded which). Sample: whole blood.

The CDR3 spells CASSPGGTGYNEQFF. The CDR3 nucleotides read TGTGCCAGCAGCCCGGGAGGGACAGGGTACAATGAGCAGTTCTTC. The chain is built from TRBV12-3 or TRBV12-4 and TRBJ2-1; tentative D call: TRBD1 (9 bases). The CDR3 spans 15 residues. Trimming shortened V by 6 bases and J by 4 bases, and 16 bases separated the two germline ends.